This entry describes one T cell receptor beta chain. This specimen belongs to a study of blood T cell repertoires in COVID-19. Study in general: COVID-19 samples collected from the United States, Italy and Spain covered acute and convalescent phases. PBMCs, B-cell-depleted T cells, or T cells were the source of the cDNA or gDNA that made up the material.

In the source study's methods: Amplification from reference gene primers served as the basis for estimated nucleated cell counts. TCRdb keeps only in-frame clones here, not all; method: immunoSEQ multiplex PCR. The V and J calls and clone size come from that table; D and trimming were worked out from the DNA. The data show approximately 150,000 clones, around 87% seen once. This TCR was recovered from a man at least 80 years old with acute or convalescent COVID-19. The sample taken for sequencing was peripheral blood.

The CDR3 sequence is CASRQQGFGETQYF. In DNA, the CDR3 is TGCGCCAGCAGACAGCAGGGGTTCGGGGAGACCCAGTACTTC. This sequence joins TRBV5-1 and TRBJ2-5; D may be TRBD1 (6 bases). Germline loops: CDR1 SGHRS, CDR2 YFSETQ. The CDR3 loop spans 14 amino acids. Trimming removed 5 bases from V and 5 bases from J, with 16 bases in between.